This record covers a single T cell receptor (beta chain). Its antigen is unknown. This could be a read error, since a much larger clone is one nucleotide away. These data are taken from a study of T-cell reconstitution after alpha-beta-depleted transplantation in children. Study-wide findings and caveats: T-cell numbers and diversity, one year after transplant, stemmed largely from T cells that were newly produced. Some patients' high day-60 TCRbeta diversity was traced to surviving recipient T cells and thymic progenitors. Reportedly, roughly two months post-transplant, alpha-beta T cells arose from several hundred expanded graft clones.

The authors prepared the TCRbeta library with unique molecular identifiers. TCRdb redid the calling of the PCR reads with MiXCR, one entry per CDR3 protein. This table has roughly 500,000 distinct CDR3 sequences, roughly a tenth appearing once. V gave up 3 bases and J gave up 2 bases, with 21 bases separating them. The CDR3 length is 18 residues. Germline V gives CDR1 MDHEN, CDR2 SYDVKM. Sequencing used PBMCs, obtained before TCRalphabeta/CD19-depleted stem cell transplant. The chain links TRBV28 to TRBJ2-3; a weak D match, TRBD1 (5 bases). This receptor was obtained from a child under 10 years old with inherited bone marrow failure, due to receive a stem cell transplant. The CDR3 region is CASSFRSGHIVITDTQYF. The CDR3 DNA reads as TGTGCCAGCAGTTTCCGATCTGGACACATAGTTATCACAGATACGCAGTATTTT.